The entry below gives a single T cell receptor beta chain sequence along with its context. The data derive from a study of control samples from healthy donors and cancer patients. Assay: immunoSEQ multiplex PCR; the TCRdb copy retains only in-frame clones and omits some. Altogether fewer than 95,000 clones are present, approximately 86% being singletons, with the ten largest covering more than 20%. This sequence was found in a man aged 25-45 years in good health. Sequencing was done on a sample of blood.

This CDR3 reads CAISERGQGFTDTQYF. The CDR3 bases are TGTGCCATCAGTGAGAGGGGACAGGGATTCACAGATACGCAGTATTTT. The chain joins TRBV10-3 to TRBJ2-3; 9 bases agree with TRBD1. V gave up 2 bases and J gave up 2 bases; unmatched junction bases: 5. The CDR3 loop spans 16 amino acids. Germline CDR1 is ENHRY and CDR2 is SYGVKD.